This T cell receptor (beta chain) was sequenced during a study of blood T cell repertoires in COVID-19. Study-wide context: Researchers got acute and convalescent COVID-19 samples from the United States, Italy and Spain. PBMCs, B-cell-depleted T cells, or T cells provided the cDNA or gDNA that made up the material.

The CDR3 is 15 residues long. The germline V gene has CDR1 LNHDA and CDR2 SQIVND (reference sequence). V was pared by 4 bases and J by 6 bases, with 9 bases of the junction left unmatched. Authors' methods: Reference gene primer amplification in the assay estimated nucleated cell counts. TCRdb's copy holds only in-frame clones and misses some; the assay was immunoSEQ multiplex PCR. The V and J calls and clone size are taken from that table; D and trimming were inferred from the DNA. Among nearly 350,000 clones listed, about 93% were seen once. This sequence joins TRBV19 and TRBJ2-3; 8 bases are shared with TRBD2. This clonotype originated in a woman between 18 and 29 years old who had recovered from COVID-19. The sample was peripheral blood. The CDR3 here is CASSTGAGVLDTQYF. DNA of the CDR3: TGTGCCAGTAGTACGGGAGCGGGAGTATTGGATACGCAGTATTTT.